This TCR beta chain originates from a study of blood T cells in healthy people across ages. Study-level points and caveats: Significant beta diversity loss was already apparent by age around 40, declining roughly linearly. It was found that TCR beta diversity correlated strongly with the percentage of naive T cells. Both higher diversity and more naive CD4+ cells marked long-lived donors when set against aged donors.

Of note for this clonotype: Its antigen remains unidentified.

Alongside a J-beta primer mix, a sample-barcoded 5' primer served in a second PCR lasting roughly 6 to 11 cycles. One entry per CDR3 protein results from TCRdb running MiXCR on the 5' RACE reads. Of about 2 million distinct CDR3 sequences listed, around 48% were seen once; the top ten hold about 2.1%. V was pared by 1 base and J by 2 bases, with 13 bases between. The germline CDR1 and CDR2 sequences are SGHTA and FQGNSA. The CDR3 is 16 residues long. The people who gave samples were healthy Caucasians from Russia, aged 6 to 90. The chain combines TRBV7-2 with TRBJ2-3; D possibly corresponds to TRBD1 (6 bases). What was sequenced was blood. The clonotype comes from a woman between 40 and 55 years old in good health. CDR3 coding DNA: TGTGCCAGCAGCTTAGTAAACAGGGAACCCACAGATACGCAGTATTTT. As protein: CASSLVNREPTDTQYF.